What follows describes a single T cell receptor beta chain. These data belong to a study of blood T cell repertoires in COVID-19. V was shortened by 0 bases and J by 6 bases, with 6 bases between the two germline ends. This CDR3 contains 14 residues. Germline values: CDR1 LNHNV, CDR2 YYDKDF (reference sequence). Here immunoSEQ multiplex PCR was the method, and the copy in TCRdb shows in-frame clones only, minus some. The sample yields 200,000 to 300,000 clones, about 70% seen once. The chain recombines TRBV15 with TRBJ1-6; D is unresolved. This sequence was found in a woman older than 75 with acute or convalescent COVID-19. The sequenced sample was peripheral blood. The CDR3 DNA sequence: TGTGCCACCAGCAGAGATGGAGGTAATTCACCCCTCCACTTT. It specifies CATSRDGGNSPLHF.